This is a list of T cell receptor beta chains from one sample in a study of blood T cell repertoires in COVID-19. Some clones are missing from TCRdb's copy, which holds only in-frame ones; the method was immunoSEQ multiplex PCR. Among approximately 190,000 clones listed, 65% to 85% were seen once. The sample was peripheral blood. All receptors come from a man between 60 and 70 years old with active or convalescent COVID-19. Each CDR3 is given with its conserved first and last residue. D genes are given only for firm matches. Part of the rows lack a size; the others show once, few, many or a class for expanded clones.

d_call j_call clone_size v_call cdr3_nt cdr3_aa
TRBD2 TRBJ2-7 once TRBV5-6 TGTGCCAGCAGCTTGGGGACTAGCGGGAGTTTATACGAGCAGTACTTC CASSLGTSGSLYEQYF
- TRBJ2-2 - TRBV5-1 TGCGCCAGCAGCCTTAACCCGACAGGTGGCGCCGGGGAGCTGTTTTTT CASSLNPTGGAGELFF
TRBD1 TRBJ1-5 few TRBV27 TGTGCCAGCAGTTTATCGGGGGGACAGGGGCCCAATCAGCCCCAGCATTTT CASSLSGGQGPNQPQHF
- TRBJ1-1 once TRBV27 TGTGCCAGCAGTCCTTCCACTGAAGCTTTCTTT CASSPSTEAFF
- TRBJ1-2 many TRBV9 TGTGCCAGCAGCCATACAGGGGGCTACACCTTC CASSHTGGYTF
TRBD1 TRBJ1-2 - TRBV5-5 TGTGCCAGCAGCCATACGGACAGGTTCAACTATGGCTACACCTTC CASSHTDRFNYGYTF
- TRBJ1-1 - TRBV10-1 TGCGCCAGCACGAGATTCCTCGGCACTGAAGCTTTCTTT CASTRFLGTEAFF
- TRBJ2-7 - TRBV10-3 TGTGCCTCCACCTCCGGGGACTCCTACGAGCAGTACTTC CASTSGDSYEQYF
TRBD2 TRBJ2-1 - TRBV3-1/TRBV3-2 TGTGCCAGCAGCCAAGTCAGGCTAGCGGGATCGTATGAGCAGTTCTTC CASSQVRLAGSYEQFF
- TRBJ1-3 - TRBV7-9 TGTGCCAGCAGCCCGCAGAACACCATATATTTT CASSPQNTIYF
TRBD1 TRBJ1-5 - TRBV27 TGTGCCAGCAGTTCTTACAGGGGCCAGCCCCAGCATTTT CASSSYRGQPQHF
TRBD2 TRBJ2-2 - TRBV7-2 TGTGCCAGCAGCTTGCTAGCTCCGGGACTAGCGAACACCGGGGAGCTGTTTTTT CASSLLAPGLANTGELFF
- TRBJ1-4 - TRBV6-2/TRBV6-3 TGTGCCAGCAGTTACGCCGGAGATAATGAAAAACTGTTTTTT CASSYAGDNEKLFF
- TRBJ2-7 - TRBV19 TGTGCCAGTAGTATAGTTCGGGACTCTGCCGGGGACGAGCAGTACTTC CASSIVRDSAGDEQYF
TRBD1 TRBJ2-2 - TRBV6-1 TGTGCCAGCAGTGAGCAGGGGGCGGACACCGGGGAGCTGTTTTTT CASSEQGADTGELFF
- TRBJ2-3 - TRBV4-3 TGCGCCAGCAGCCACCTGGGGGGTGGTTCGGATACGCAGTATTTT CASSHLGGGSDTQYF
- TRBJ2-5 - TRBV6-1 TGTGCCAGCAGTGTTTTAGCGGCAGCCCAAGGGGAGACCCAGTACTTC CASSVLAAAQGETQYF
TRBD1 TRBJ2-7 - TRBV6-6 TGTGCCAGCAGTTATGCGAACAGGGGGCTGCTCGAGCAGTACTTC CASSYANRGLLEQYF
- TRBJ2-7 - TRBV5-1 TGCGCCAGCGGTTCGTTCGGAGGGCCCGACGAGCAGTACTTC CASGSFGGPDEQYF
- TRBJ2-3 - TRBV29-1 TGCAGCGTTGAAGGCCCTAGTGCTAGCACAGATACGCAGTATTTT CSVEGPSASTDTQYF
- TRBJ2-3 - TRBV6-5 TGTGCCAGCCATCGGGGAGAATTATTAGATACGCAGTATTTT CASHRGELLDTQYF
- TRBJ1-1 - TRBV19 TGTGCCAGTAGTTTCCGAAGGGAGATAAACACTGAAGCTTTCTTT CASSFRREINTEAFF
- TRBJ2-1 few TRBV7-2 TGTGCCAGCAGCTTGGTGCGTGAGCAGTTCTTC CASSLVREQFF
- TRBJ1-5 - TRBV10-3 TGTGCCATCAGTGAGTCGAAAAGGGGAAGCAATCAGCCCCAGCATTTT CAISESKRGSNQPQHF
TRBD1 TRBJ1-1 few TRBV30 TGTGCCTGGAGTGTTTACCGCCCGGGACAGGCCTGGGACACTGAAGCTTTCTTT CAWSVYRPGQAWDTEAFF
- TRBJ1-4 - TRBV21-1 TGTGCCAGCAGCCCGGACAGGGGGCTGGCTAATGAAAAACTGTTTTTT CASSPDRGLANEKLFF
TRBD1 TRBJ2-7 - TRBV12-3/TRBV12-4 TGTGCCAGCAGCGACAGGGGGCGGTACGAGCAGTACTTC CASSDRGRYEQYF
- TRBJ2-3 few TRBV5-4 TGTGCCAGCAGCTTGGTCGCGGGAAGTACAGATACGCAGTATTTT CASSLVAGSTDTQYF
TRBD1 TRBJ1-2 - TRBV5-1 TGCGCCAGCAGCAGCGGACAGGGTGAACATGGCTACACCTTC CASSSGQGEHGYTF
- TRBJ1-5 - TRBV6-5 TGTGCCAGCAGTCGGACTTGGGGGGACAATCAGCCCCAGCATTTT CASSRTWGDNQPQHF
- TRBJ2-3 - TRBV27 TGTGCCAGCAGTTTAAACCTAGCCCTCACAGATACGCAGTATTTT CASSLNLALTDTQYF
- TRBJ2-7 many TRBV4-1 TGCGCCAGCAGCCAATCTGAGAATTCCTACGAGCAGTACTTC CASSQSENSYEQYF
- TRBJ1-5 - TRBV28 TGTGCCAGCAGCACCGCGAAGGCCGAGGGATACTATAGCAATCAGCCCCAGCATTTT CASSTAKAEGYYSNQPQHF
- TRBJ2-7 once TRBV6-2/TRBV6-3 TGTGCCAGCAGTTACGACTCGGACGGCGGGGACTACGAGCAGTACTTC CASSYDSDGGDYEQYF
TRBD1 TRBJ2-1 once TRBV28 TGTGCCAGCAGTTTCCGACAGGGGGGATCGTACAATGAGCAGTTCTTC CASSFRQGGSYNEQFF
- TRBJ2-3 - TRBV10-3 TGTGCCATCAGTGAGTTGGCGGCTAGCACAGATACGCAGTATTTT CAISELAASTDTQYF
- TRBJ2-1 - TRBV20-1 TGCAGTGCTAGTGAGGCGGCAGAGCAGTTCTTC CSASEAAEQFF
- TRBJ2-2 - TRBV7-2 TGTGCCAGCAGCCTGGGACTCACCAACACCGGGGAGCTGTTTTTT CASSLGLTNTGELFF
- TRBJ1-2 - TRBV10-2 TGCGCCAGCGGCCCTTTAGGAGGTGCGGATTTGAGTGGCTACACCTTC CASGPLGGADLSGYTF
- TRBJ1-1 - TRBV18 TGTGCCAGCTCGCAGGACTCTAACACTGAAGCTTTCTTT CASSQDSNTEAFF
- TRBJ2-5 many TRBV12-5 TGTGCTAGTGGCCCCGGGAGCCTCCAAGAGACCCAGTACTTC CASGPGSLQETQYF
- TRBJ2-3 - TRBV4-3 TGCGCCAGCAGCCAATTGACAGGCGCAGATACGCAGTATTTT CASSQLTGADTQYF
TRBD2 TRBJ2-3 - TRBV24-1 TGTGCCACCAGTGATCTTAAAGGACTAGCGGGAGCGGTAGATACGCAGTATTTT CATSDLKGLAGAVDTQYF
TRBD1 TRBJ1-5 many TRBV27 TGTGCCAGCAGTTTAGCAGGGGGGAGCAATCAGCCCCAGCATTTT CASSLAGGSNQPQHF
TRBD1 TRBJ2-7 - TRBV19 TGTGCCAGAAAAAGAGCGGACAGGCTAAACGAGCAGTACTTC CARKRADRLNEQYF
- TRBJ1-4 - TRBV19 TGTGCCAGTAGTATGCCGGGGATCTCCGGAAAACTGTTTTTT CASSMPGISGKLFF
- TRBJ2-5 - TRBV24-1 TGTGCCACCAGTGATCCCAACGAGGCCCAGTACTTC CATSDPNEAQYF
TRBD2 TRBJ2-1 once TRBV10-3 TGTGCCATCAGTGAGTTCCAGCGGGAGCCCAACAATGAGCAGTTCTTC CAISEFQREPNNEQFF
- TRBJ2-6 - TRBV3-1/TRBV3-2 TGTGCCAGCAGTCCAACATCCTCTGGGGCCAACGTCCTGACTTTC CASSPTSSGANVLTF
TRBD1 TRBJ2-5 - TRBV9 TGTGCCAGCAGCGCCCTCTCCGGGACAGGTCAAGAGACCCAGTACTTC CASSALSGTGQETQYF
- TRBJ1-6 - TRBV5-6 TGTGCCAGCAGCCACAGTTATAATTCACCCCTCCACTTT CASSHSYNSPLHF
- TRBJ1-4 - TRBV2 TGTGCCAGCAGGGGCAAAGGAGGCGATGAAAAACTGTTTTTT CASRGKGGDEKLFF
- TRBJ1-1 - TRBV7-9 TGTGCCAGCGTACACGGAGGCAGTGCTGAAGCTTTCTTT CASVHGGSAEAFF